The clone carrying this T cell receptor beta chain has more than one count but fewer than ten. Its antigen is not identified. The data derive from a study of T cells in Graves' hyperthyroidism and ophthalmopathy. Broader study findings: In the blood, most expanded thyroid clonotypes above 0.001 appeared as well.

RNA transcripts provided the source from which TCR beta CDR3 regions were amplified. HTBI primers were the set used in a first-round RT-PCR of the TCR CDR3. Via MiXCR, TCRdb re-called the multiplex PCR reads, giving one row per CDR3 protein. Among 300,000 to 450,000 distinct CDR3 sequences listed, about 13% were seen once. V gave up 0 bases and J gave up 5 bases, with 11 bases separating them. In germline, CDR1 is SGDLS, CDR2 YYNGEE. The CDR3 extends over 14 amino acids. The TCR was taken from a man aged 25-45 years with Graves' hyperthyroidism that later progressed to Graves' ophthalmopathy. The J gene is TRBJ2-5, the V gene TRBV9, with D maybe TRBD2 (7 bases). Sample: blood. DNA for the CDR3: TGTGCCAGCAGCGTAGAGGGGGGGCGGGAGACCCAGTACTTC. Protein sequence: CASSVEGGRETQYF.